The text below deals with one T cell receptor beta chain. This clone appeared a few times. The antigen this receptor binds is unknown. Per-nucleotide qualities are absent, and no much larger clonotype sits a single base away. Receptors were amplified or captured by the immunoSEQ multiplex PCR assay. The original pipeline was this. To diagnose cytomegalovirus status from the catalog of TCR beta chain sequences, a statistical classification framework was built. Entries here come from immuneACCESS through TCRdb and include only in-frame sequences with V and J called. Some clones fail to appear in such tables; in the studies checked, an unresolved V gene covers under half of the shortfall, and the cause of the remainder is unknown. V, J and clone size are those of that table, while D and trimming were read from the DNA. The sample profile shows 100,000 to 150,000 clones; around 88% of them were found once. The top ten clonotypes cover 1.5% to 2% of the sample.

These data belong to a study of cytomegalovirus exposure and HLA in healthy donors listed by TCRdb under 2017. About the investigation overall: According to a later analysis, one platform produced both the 110 or so validation repertoires and the 670 or so repertoires of the first cohort. To predict cytomegalovirus infection status, the study combined high-throughput TCR immunosequencing, statistical association of individual TCRs with disease status, and machine learning. The aim of the study was to test whether cataloging public T cell receptors could identify signatures of past pathogen exposure. Besides the first cohort of 550 to 750 subjects, a separate validation cohort made up of 120 different subjects was used. What the work shows at the level of the full study, not this receptor alone: The authors suggested that the approach could potentially be extended to other disease states and immunological phenotypes. A few of the identified cytomegalovirus-associated TCR beta chains were confirmed in vitro to be specific for cytomegalovirus antigens. Across donors, most TCR sequences were observed very rarely, whereas some public TCRs were present in many individuals. In the study, approximately 160 TCR beta chains were listed as associated with cytomegalovirus. In a later analysis, TCRs clustered in the first cohort were found to also tend to co-occur in the 100 to 150 validation repertoires, with 85% to 95% of cluster scores above 0. All 110 or so repertoires were used to score co-occurrence in the validation cohort in a later analysis, because that analysis had no HLA typing for the cohort. Cytomegalovirus status was reported to be diagnosed by the classifier with high specificity and sensitivity in both the original and validation cohorts.

The donors belonged to the validation cohort of around 120 subjects, which was separate from the roughly 700-subject first cohort. Sequencing was carried out using PBMCs. This receptor was identified in a man younger than 35 in good health and CMV-seronegative.

The CDR3: CASTSGNTGELFF. The sequence in DNA is TGTGCCAGTACTAGCGGGAATACCGGGGAGCTGTTTTTT. The receptor chain draws on TRBV18 and TRBJ2-2; TRBD2 agrees with 10 junctional bases. The CDR1 and CDR2 encoded by the germline V gene are KGHSH and LQKENI. The CDR3, cysteine through phenylalanine, is 13 amino acids long. The sequence is cut down to CDR3 DNA, 39 bases in frame from base 1. Trimming accounts for 9 bases at V and 5 bases at J, while the number of junction bases matched to no gene is 3.